The clone carrying this TCR beta chain showed up just a few times. Source study methods: Cell counts per sample came from amplifying reference gene primers. Using immunoSEQ multiplex PCR, the repertoire was profiled, and TCRdb retains in-frame clones only, with some absent. V, J and clone size were drawn from that table, and D and trimming were deduced from the DNA. The sample consists of 70,000 to 85,000 clones, roughly 86% of them appearing once. The record originates from a study of blood T cell repertoires in COVID-19. Across the study: Researchers got acute and convalescent COVID-19 samples from the United States, Italy and Spain. T cells, B-cell-depleted T cells, or PBMCs supplied cDNA or gDNA.

The sample was peripheral blood. This TCR derives from a human donor in a cohort sampled during active COVID-19.

The CDR3 sequence: CASSLGGEDEQFF. CDR3 coding DNA: TGTGCCAGCAGTTTAGGGGGGGAGGATGAGCAGTTCTTC. V gene TRBV27 combines with J gene TRBJ2-1; the match to TRBD2 covers 7 bases. Germline values: CDR1 MNHEY, CDR2 SMNVEV (reference sequence). The CDR3 is 13 amino acids. With 2 bases clipped from V and 8 bases from J, the junction kept 3 bases outside the gene matches.